This TCR beta chain was sequenced during a study of cytotoxic CD8 clonotypes in ibrutinib-treated CLL. About the study: The subjects consisted of approximately twelve relapsed/refractory and about 14 treatment-naive individuals, with some 17 IGHV unmutated.

Trimming pared 5 bases from V and 4 bases from J, leaving 10 bases between. The germline CDR1 and CDR2 sequences are SGHTA and FQGNSA. The CDR3 runs to 13 residues. TCRdb's copy holds only in-frame clones and misses some; the assay was immunoSEQ multiplex PCR. The profile shows 65,000 to 85,000 clones, roughly 83% of them singletons. General study points: At the start, clonality exceeded age-matched healthy donors and followed circulating CD8+ T-cell counts. Increased clonality at ibrutinib response gave way to a return toward baseline at progression.

This clone was seen more than once but under ten times. Its specificity is not known. The chain couples TRBV7-2 to TRBJ2-3; possible D gene TRBD2, 6 bases. This material consisted of PBMCs, taken after 24 months of ibrutinib treatment. The clonotype was recovered from a human donor with chronic lymphocytic leukemia. CDR3 sequence reads: CASSETGADTQYF. The CDR3 nucleotides read TGTGCCAGCAGCGAAACGGGGGCAGATACGCAGTATTTT.